This is a list of T cell receptor beta chains from one sample in a study of patients and donors after allogeneic stem cell transplantation. TCRdb independently ran MiXCR on the RT-PCR reads; one entry per CDR3 protein. The table records more than 850,000 distinct CDR3 sequences, roughly 18% of them present only once. The sample was blood, either unsorted or a sorted T cell fraction (not recorded which). The origin of the receptors is a human donor who was either an allogeneic HSCT recipient or a stem cell or donor lymphocyte infusion donor (not recorded which). It is not recorded whose cells these are; they may come from a transplant donor. CDR3s include the opening cysteine and the closing phenylalanine or tryptophan. A D gene is named only where the DNA matches it firmly. Part of the rows lack a size; the others show once, few, many or a class for expanded clones.

V gene,D gene,clone size,J gene,CDR3 protein,CDR3 DNA
TRBV5-5,TRBD2,-,TRBJ2-7,CASSTGTRGREQYF,TGTGCCAGCAGCACCGGGACTAGGGGTCGGGAGCAGTACTTC
TRBV5-1,-,few,TRBJ2-1,CASSPPRMEFSYNEQFF,TGCGCCAGCAGCCCACCTAGGATGGAGTTTTCCTACAATGAGCAGTTCTTC
TRBV7-8,-,few,TRBJ2-5,CASSLYVGWETQYF,TGTGCCAGCAGCTTATATGTGGGCTGGGAGACCCAGTACTTC
TRBV20-1,-,many,TRBJ2-5,CSADQETQYF,TGCAGTGCTGATCAGGAGACCCAGTACTTC
TRBV4-3,TRBD2,-,TRBJ2-3,CASSTQTSGGADTQYF,TGCGCCAGCAGCACTCAGACTAGCGGGGGGGCAGATACGCAGTATTTT
TRBV12-3/TRBV12-4,TRBD1,-,TRBJ1-1,CASRGRQGNTEAFF,TGTGCCAGCAGAGGGAGACAGGGGAACACTGAAGCTTTCTTT
TRBV2,-,few,TRBJ1-1,CASSDRFNTEAFF,TGTGCCAGCAGTGACAGATTTAACACTGAAGCTTTCTTT
TRBV20-1,TRBD1,few,TRBJ2-1,CSAPGQGIGNEQFF,TGCAGTGCCCCAGGACAGGGAATTGGCAATGAGCAGTTCTTC
TRBV20-1,-,-,TRBJ1-2,CSARLGGSGFFYGYTF,TGCAGTGCTAGACTCGGTGGGTCAGGCTTTTTTTATGGCTACACCTTC
TRBV12-3/TRBV12-4,-,-,TRBJ1-5,CASSFSTANQPQHF,TGTGCCAGCAGTTTCTCGACGGCCAATCAGCCCCAGCATTTT
TRBV20-1,TRBD1,-,TRBJ1-5,CSAPKGQGGNQPQHF,TGCAGTGCCCCAAAGGGACAGGGAGGGAATCAGCCCCAGCATTTT
TRBV11-2,-,few,TRBJ2-3,CASSLDRGTTDTQYF,TGTGCCAGCAGCTTAGATCGCGGAACCACAGATACGCAGTATTTT
TRBV6-2/TRBV6-3,-,-,TRBJ2-1,CASSYSAMAAYNEQFF,TGTGCCAGCAGTTACTCTGCTATGGCAGCCTACAATGAGCAGTTCTTC
TRBV4-2,TRBD1,few,TRBJ1-2,CASSQEARDRSYGYTF,TGTGCCAGCAGCCAAGAGGCCCGGGACAGGTCTTATGGCTACACCTTC
TRBV9,-,-,TRBJ2-7,CASSPGSRGGYEQYF,TGTGCCAGCAGCCCCGGTAGTAGGGGGGGATACGAGCAGTACTTC
TRBV9,TRBD2,-,TRBJ2-7,CASSGAGDMSYEQYF,TGTGCCAGCAGCGGAGCGGGAGATATGTCCTACGAGCAGTACTTC
TRBV6-1,-,-,TRBJ1-6,CASSERQRSYNSPLHF,TGTGCCAGCAGTGAACGGCAGCGCTCCTATAATTCACCCCTCCACTTT
TRBV4-2,-,many,TRBJ1-2,CASSQDWSREKYGYTF,TGTGCCAGCAGCCAAGATTGGTCGAGGGAGAAGTATGGCTACACCTTC
TRBV7-6,-,few,TRBJ1-5,CASSSTTNSNQPQHF,TGTGCCAGCAGCTCAACTACTAATAGCAATCAGCCCCAGCATTTT
TRBV2,TRBD2,few,TRBJ2-1,CASSPSGGADNEQFF,TGTGCCAGCAGTCCTAGCGGGGGGGCCGACAATGAGCAGTTCTTC
TRBV27,-,-,TRBJ2-1,CASSPAAVYYNEQFF,TGTGCCAGCAGTCCCGCGGCGGTGTACTACAATGAGCAGTTCTTC
TRBV6-1,-,-,TRBJ2-1,CASTRRGSNNEQFF,TGTGCCAGCACCCGGCGGGGCAGCAACAATGAGCAGTTCTTC
TRBV4-1,-,few,TRBJ1-2,CASSQVGFGQPYGYTF,TGCGCCAGCAGCCAAGTAGGCTTTGGACAGCCCTATGGCTACACCTTC
TRBV5-6,-,few,TRBJ2-3,CASSSDARMNTQYF,TGTGCCAGCAGCTCGGACGCCCGGATGAACACGCAGTATTTT
TRBV5-1,TRBD1,-,TRBJ2-3,CASKRTGARRGLTDTQYF,TGCGCCAGCAAGAGGACAGGGGCCCGTCGGGGGCTGACAGATACGCAGTATTTT
TRBV29-1,TRBD1,many,TRBJ1-1,CSGRTGENTEAFF,TGCAGCGGCCGGACAGGGGAGAACACTGAAGCTTTCTTT
TRBV7-2,-,-,TRBJ2-3,CASSSGGGNTDTQYF,TGTGCCAGCAGCTCAGGGGGGGGGAACACAGATACGCAGTATTTT
TRBV6-5,-,few,TRBJ1-4,CASSYLPLATNEKLFF,TGTGCCAGCAGTTATCTGCCACTTGCAACTAATGAAAAACTGTTTTTT
TRBV19,-,few,TRBJ1-3,CASPSGRPGNTIYF,TGTGCCAGCCCGTCGGGACGGCCTGGAAACACCATATATTTT
TRBV20-1,TRBD2,-,TRBJ2-5,CSAPSGGQETQYF,TGCAGTGCCCCTAGCGGGGGCCAAGAGACCCAGTACTTC
TRBV7-9,-,-,TRBJ1-2,CASSSPSQGYGYTF,TGTGCCAGCAGCTCCCCGAGTCAGGGCTATGGCTACACCTTC
TRBV12-3/TRBV12-4,TRBD2,-,TRBJ2-5,CASSSTGLAQETQYF,TGTGCCAGCTCCTCTACGGGACTAGCGCAAGAGACCCAGTACTTC
TRBV12-5,-,-,TRBJ2-5,CASGFGSGWQETQYF,TGTGCTAGTGGTTTCGGTTCCGGGTGGCAAGAGACCCAGTACTTC
TRBV7-2,TRBD1,few,TRBJ2-3,CASRLRGQGYTDTQYF,TGTGCCAGCAGACTACGCGGACAGGGATACACAGATACGCAGTATTTT
TRBV2,-,once,TRBJ2-7,CASSELRSLYEQYF,TGTGCCAGCAGTGAATTGAGAAGCCTCTACGAGCAGTACTTC
TRBV6-6,-,-,TRBJ2-7,CASSPQGDEQYF,TGTGCCAGCAGTCCTCAGGGTGACGAGCAGTACTTC
TRBV7-9,-,many,TRBJ1-2,CASSYYRNVRGYTF,TGTGCCAGCAGCTATTATAGGAACGTAAGGGGCTACACCTTC
TRBV25-1,TRBD2,-,TRBJ2-3,CASSASGRVTDTQYF,TGTGCCAGCTCGGCTAGCGGGAGGGTAACAGATACGCAGTATTTT
TRBV4-3,TRBD1,few,TRBJ1-2,CASSQDGGGPGGDYGYTF,TGCGCCAGCAGCCAAGACGGGGGCGGGCCAGGGGGCGACTATGGCTACACCTTC
TRBV5-1,-,-,TRBJ2-5,CASSLNREASQTQYF,TGCGCCAGCAGCTTGAATAGAGAAGCCTCCCAGACCCAGTACTTC
TRBV20-1,TRBD1,-,TRBJ1-2,CSARDATGEAGYTF,TGCAGTGCTAGAGACGCAACAGGGGAGGCTGGCTACACCTTC
TRBV6-2/TRBV6-3,-,-,TRBJ1-2,CASSRRDKDAYGYTF,TGTGCCAGCAGCCGCCGGGACAAGGACGCATATGGCTACACCTTC
TRBV24-1,TRBD1,-,TRBJ1-5,CATSDDRVDQPQHF,TGTGCCACCAGTGACGACAGGGTAGATCAGCCCCAGCATTTT
TRBV29-1,-,-,TRBJ1-1,CSVEYWAGDPMNTEAFF,TGCAGCGTTGAGTATTGGGCAGGGGATCCAATGAACACTGAAGCTTTCTTT
TRBV18,-,-,TRBJ2-5,CASSPVRGQETQYF,TGTGCCAGCTCACCTGTGCGGGGCCAAGAGACCCAGTACTTC
TRBV12-3/TRBV12-4,-,-,TRBJ1-2,CATLGNNYGYTF,TGTGCCACCTTAGGGAATAACTATGGCTACACCTTC
TRBV28,-,-,TRBJ2-5,CASRSQGRGETQYF,TGTGCCAGCCGGTCTCAGGGGCGTGGTGAGACCCAGTACTTC